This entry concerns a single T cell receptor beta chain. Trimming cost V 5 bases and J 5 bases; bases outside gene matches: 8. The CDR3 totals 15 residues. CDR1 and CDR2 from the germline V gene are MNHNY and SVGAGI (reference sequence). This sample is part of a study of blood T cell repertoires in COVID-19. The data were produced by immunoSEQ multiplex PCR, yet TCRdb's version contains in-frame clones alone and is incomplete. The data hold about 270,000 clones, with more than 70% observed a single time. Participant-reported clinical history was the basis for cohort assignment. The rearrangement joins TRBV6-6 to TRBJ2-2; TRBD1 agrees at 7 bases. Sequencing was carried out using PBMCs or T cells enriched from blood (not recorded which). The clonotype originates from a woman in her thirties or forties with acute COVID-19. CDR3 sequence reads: CASSHPTGVTGELFF. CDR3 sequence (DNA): TGTGCCAGCAGTCACCCTACAGGGGTTACCGGGGAGCTGTTTTTT.